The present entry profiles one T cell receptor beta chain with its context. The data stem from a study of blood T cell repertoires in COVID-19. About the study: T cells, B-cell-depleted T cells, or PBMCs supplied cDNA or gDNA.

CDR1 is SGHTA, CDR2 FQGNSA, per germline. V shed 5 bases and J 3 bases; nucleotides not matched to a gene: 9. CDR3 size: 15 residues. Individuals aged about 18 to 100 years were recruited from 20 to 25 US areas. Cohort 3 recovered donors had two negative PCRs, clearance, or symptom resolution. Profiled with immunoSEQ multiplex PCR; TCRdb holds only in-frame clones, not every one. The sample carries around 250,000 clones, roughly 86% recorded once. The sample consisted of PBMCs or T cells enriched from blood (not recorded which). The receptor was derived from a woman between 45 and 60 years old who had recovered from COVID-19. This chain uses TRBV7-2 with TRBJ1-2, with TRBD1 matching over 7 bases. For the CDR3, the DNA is TGTGCCAGCAGCCCCTCACAGGGGCGCCACTATGGCTACACCTTC. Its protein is CASSPSQGRHYGYTF.